Listed here are 24 T cell receptor beta chains from one sample, sequenced in a study of OX40 agonist ivuxolimab in advanced cancers. Sequencing used immunoSEQ multiplex PCR; TCRdb keeps in-frame clones, though not all of them. The top ten hold 7.4% of the sample, which has tens of thousands of clones, 70% to 90% seen once. Sequenced here: CD4+ or CD8+ T cells sorted from blood, sampled in a trial of the OX40 agonist ivuxolimab. These receptors originate from an adult with an advanced solid tumor such as melanoma, head and neck, liver or kidney cancer.

The chain uses TRBV18 and TRBJ2-1; D remains unclear. The CDR3 is made up of 17 amino acids. CDR1 is KGHSH, CDR2 LQKENI, per germline. Trimming stripped 6 bases from V and 0 bases from J, with 18 bases between. CDR3 nucleotides: TGTGCCAGCTCGCCCCGCCTGGCGCGGCACTCCTACAATGAGCAGTTCTTC. Its translation: CASSPRLARHSYNEQFF.

The chain joins TRBV5-1 to TRBJ2-3, with unresolved D. V dropped 1 base and J dropped 0 bases, with 9 bases sitting between them. The CDR3 runs 15 residues. The germline CDR1 and CDR2 sequences are SGHRS and YFSETQ. The CDR3 nucleotides are TGCGCCAGCAGCTTGTTTCGGGTTAGCACAGATACGCAGTATTTT. This sequence encodes CASSLFRVSTDTQYF.

The chain carries TRBV6-6 and TRBJ2-7; D is unresolved. This CDR3 contains 9 residues. The germline gives CDR1 MNHNY, CDR2 SVGAGI (reference sequence). Trimming took 10 bases from V and 7 from J, leaving 8 bases between them. The CDR3 reads CAISREQYF. CDR3 bases: TGTGCCATCTCCCGGGAGCAGTACTTC.

This clone occurred a few times. The chain recombines TRBV10-1 with TRBJ1-2; 7 bases line up with TRBD1. CDR3 size: 13 residues. Germline V gene sequence: CDR1 WNHNN, CDR2 SYGVQD (reference sequence). Unmatched junction bases numbered 2, after V lost 3 bases and J lost 4 bases. The CDR3 region is CASSDGTAYGYTF. The CDR3 region has the DNA TGCGCCAGCAGTGACGGGACAGCCTATGGCTACACCTTC.

Here the CDR3 DNA reads TGTGCCAGCAGCTGGGGACACTTCCAAGAGACCCAGTACTTC. Amino acid sequence: CASSWGHFQETQYF. The rearrangement links TRBV7-9 to TRBJ2-5; the D gene is possibly TRBD1 (6 bases). Germline V gives CDR1 SEHNR, CDR2 FQNEAQ (reference sequence). This CDR3 has 14 residues. V lost 4 bases and J 1 base, leaving 10 bases between the germline ends.

V gene TRBV19 combines with J gene TRBJ2-6; D is ambiguous. V lost 0 bases to trimming and J lost 3 bases, with 12 bases between them. The CDR3 has 17 amino acids. CDR1 LNHDA and CDR2 SQIVND come from the germline V gene (reference sequence). The CDR3 region is CASSIDHGGGGANVLTF. The DNA of the CDR3 is TGTGCCAGTAGTATAGATCATGGCGGCGGTGGGGCCAACGTCCTGACTTTC.

CDR3 residues: CASSWDRGYEQYF. Written as DNA, the CDR3 is TGTGCCAGCAGTTGGGACAGGGGATACGAGCAGTACTTC. The V call is TRBV6-5, the J call TRBJ2-7; TRBD1 aligns across 10 bases. CDR3 size: 13 residues. Trimming cost V 4 bases and J 4 bases; bases outside gene matches: 1. Germline V gives CDR1 MNHEY, CDR2 SVGAGI.

The CDR3 region is CASSPRTLYGYTF. DNA for the CDR3: TGTGCCAGCAGCCCGCGGACGCTCTATGGCTACACCTTC. V usage is TRBV6-5 and J usage is TRBJ1-2; D remains ambiguous. V was clipped by 6 bases and J by 4 bases, with 12 bases between them. Germline V CDR1 and CDR2: MNHEY, SVGAGI. The CDR3 covers 13 residues.

This clone was observed a few times. J is TRBJ1-1 and V is TRBV7-6, with a weak D call TRBD1 (5 bases). The germline gives CDR1 SGHVS, CDR2 FNYEAQ. The CDR3 runs to 13 residues. V was trimmed by 6 bases and J by 4 bases, leaving 12 bases between them. Here the CDR3 DNA reads TGTGCCAGCAGTTCGAACGGGGCCACTGAAGCTTTCTTT. Its protein product is CASSSNGATEAFF.

The J gene is TRBJ2-3, the V gene TRBV6-5; D possibly corresponds to TRBD2 (5 bases). Trimming took 4 bases from V and 13 from J, leaving 18 bases between them. The CDR3 spans 13 residues. CDR1 is MNHEY and CDR2 is SVGAGI in the germline V gene. CDR3: CASSSPRQYGEYF. In DNA form, the CDR3 reads TGTGCCAGCAGTTCCCCCAGACAATACGGGGAGTATTTT.

J is TRBJ1-1 and V is TRBV7-9; 8 bases fit TRBD1. V trimming: 2 bases; J trimming: 2 bases; junction bases outside the gene matches: 10. Germline values: CDR1 SEHNR, CDR2 FQNEAQ (reference sequence). The CDR3 covers 17 residues. The CDR3 sequence is CASSLNFQGAGNTEAFF. The CDR3 region has the DNA TGTGCCAGCAGCTTAAATTTCCAGGGGGCAGGTAACACTGAAGCTTTCTTT. Together with reference TRBV7-9 and TRBJ1-1, the CDR3 gives the full variable domain: DTGVSQNPRHKITKRGQNVTFRCDPISEHNRLYWYRQTLGQGPEFLTYFQNEAQLEKSRLLSDRFSAERPKGSFSTLEIQRTEQGDSAMYLCASSLNFQGAGNTEAFFGQGTRLTVV.

V gene TRBV5-1 combines with J gene TRBJ1-2; D is undetermined. V dropped 4 bases and J dropped 2 bases, with 12 bases sitting between them. This CDR3 has 14 amino acids. Germline V CDR1 and CDR2: SGHRS, YFSETQ. CDR3 coding DNA: TGCGCCAGCAGCCTTACCCGAGGGAACTATGGCTACACCTTC. Translated: CASSLTRGNYGYTF.

J is TRBJ2-7 and V is TRBV11-2; TRBD2 aligns across 8 bases. After removal of 1 base from V and 2 bases from J, the junction contained 1 base not matched to a gene. Germline CDR1 and CDR2: SGHAT and FQNNGV. The CDR3 contains 14 residues. CDR3 loop: CASSLGGLAYEQYF. The CDR3 DNA reads as TGTGCCAGCAGCTTAGGGGGACTAGCCTACGAGCAGTACTTC.

This chain joins TRBV4-2 and TRBJ2-6; a weak D match, TRBD2 (5 bases). Looked up from germline, CDR1 is LGHNA and CDR2 is YNFKEQ. Trimming removed 3 bases from V and 1 base from J, with 16 bases in between. The length of the CDR3 is 18 residues. The CDR3 region is CASSHRELIESGANVLTF. The CDR3 nucleotides are TGTGCCAGCAGCCACCGGGAACTGATAGAGTCTGGGGCCAACGTCCTGACTTTC.

This chain connects TRBV5-6 to TRBJ1-5, with TRBD1 as a possible D gene (5 bases). Trimming stripped 4 bases from V and 4 bases from J, with 12 bases between. The CDR3 is 14 amino acids. The V gene's germline CDR1 is SGHDT and CDR2 YYEEEE. Written as DNA, the CDR3 is TGTGCCAGCAGCCTGGGACGGCAAAATCAGCCCCAGCATTTT. Encoded protein: CASSLGRQNQPQHF.

Worth noting for this clone: This is likely a read error, given that the CDR3 carries no conserved phenylalanine or tryptophan at its end. The chain uses TRBV6-1 and TRBJ2-7, with D perhaps TRBD1 (6 bases). V lost 6 bases, J lost 3 bases, and 18 bases lay in between. Germline lookup yields CDR1 MNHNS and CDR2 SASEGT. The CDR3 contains 15 residues. The CDR3 reads CASSPAIGQIYEQYL. The CDR3, as DNA: TGTGCCAGCAGCCCAGCCATAGGACAGATCTACGAGCAGTACCTC.

This clone was seen just once. Distinct nucleotide sequences in the sample also encode this CDR3. The gene calls are TRBV5-1 and TRBJ2-2, with 9 bases that match TRBD2. The CDR3 consists of 16 residues. J gave up 4 bases and V 2 bases, and 6 bases lay outside the gene matches. In germline, CDR1 is SGHRS, CDR2 YFSETQ. This CDR3 reads CASSLVAGVGTGELFF. CDR3 nucleotides: TGCGCCAGCAGCTTAGTAGCGGGAGTGGGCACCGGGGAGCTGTTTTTT.

The V call is TRBV27, the J call TRBJ1-5; D perhaps matches TRBD1 (6 bases). The CDR3 is 15 residues long. CDR1 is MNHEY, CDR2 SMNVEV, per germline (reference sequence). Trimming left V 3 bases short and J 7 bases short, with 16 bases between. For the CDR3, the DNA is TGTGCCAGCAGTTTTAGGGGGGGCGCGAGGCAGCCCCAGCATTTT. Translation: CASSFRGGARQPQHF.

This chain links TRBV27 with TRBJ1-1; no clear D. Germline CDR1 is MNHEY and CDR2 is SMNVEV (reference sequence). Trimming cost V 3 bases and J 10 bases, with 21 bases left between them. This CDR3 region has 15 residues. The CDR3 spells CASSLSRFSPRGAFF. The DNA of the CDR3 is TGTGCCAGCAGTTTGAGCAGGTTCTCACCTCGGGGAGCTTTCTTT.

Only a few counts were recorded for this clone. The genes are TRBV6-6 and TRBJ2-7, with D perhaps TRBD2 (5 bases). This CDR3 has 12 amino acids. CDR1 is MNHNY and CDR2 is SVGAGI in the germline V gene (reference sequence). V lost 4 bases, J lost 5 bases, and 9 bases lay in between. CDR3 coding DNA: TGTGCCAGCAGTTTCTCGGGAAACGAGCAGTACTTC. Encoded protein: CASSFSGNEQYF.

The chain uses TRBV5-4 and TRBJ2-3; 8 bases fit TRBD2. This CDR3 region has 15 residues. Per germline, CDR1 SGHNT and CDR2 YYREEE (reference sequence). V trimming: 1 base; J trimming: 6 bases; junction bases outside the gene matches: 7. The CDR3 protein is CASSLLREEGDTQYF. CDR3 in DNA: TGTGCCAGCAGCTTGTTGCGGGAGGAGGGTGATACGCAGTATTTT.

CDR3 in DNA: TGTGCCAGCAGCTTCTCCGGGATTGGCAACAATGAGCAGTTCTTC. Translated, it gives CASSFSGIGNNEQFF. This chain joins TRBV6-5 and TRBJ2-1, with a weak D call TRBD2 (5 bases). The CDR3 loop spans 15 amino acids. With 6 bases removed from V and 5 bases from J, the gap between germline ends came to 17 bases. Germline V gene lookup returns CDR1 MNHEY and CDR2 SVGAGI.

The rearrangement links TRBV27 to TRBJ2-3, with a possible D match to TRBD2 (6 bases). Looked up from germline, CDR1 is MNHEY and CDR2 is SMNVEV (reference sequence). The V end lost 6 bases, the J end lost 2 bases, and 12 bases lay between the germline ends. CDR3 length equals 14 residues. For the CDR3, the DNA is TGTGCCAGCAGACAACTAGCAGACACAGATACGCAGTATTTT. Translating it yields CASRQLADTDTQYF.

Written as DNA, the CDR3 is TGTGCCAGTAGTACCTACGGGACAGGGCCTGAAAAACTGTTTTTT. It encodes CASSTYGTGPEKLFF. The rearrangement links TRBV19 to TRBJ1-4; 9 positions match TRBD1. Germline-derived CDR1 and CDR2 are LNHDA and SQIVND (reference sequence). The CDR3 contains 15 residues. The V and J ends lost 4 bases and 7 bases, in that order; junction bases with no gene match: 7.